This TCR beta chain appears in the sequencing data of a study of T-cell reconstitution after alpha-beta-depleted transplantation in children. Study outcomes and limitations: T-cell counts and diversity at one year post-transplant came mainly from newly produced T cells.

Unique molecular identifiers were incorporated into the prepared TCRbeta library. MiXCR, applied by TCRdb to the PCR reads, yields one record per CDR3 protein. The sample has fewer than 350,000 distinct CDR3 sequences; 11% are singletons. The V and J ends lost 1 base and 8 bases respectively, with 6 bases between them. CDR3 length equals 11 residues. Germline V gene sequence: CDR1 GTSNPN, CDR2 SVGIG (reference sequence). Concerning this clonotype itself: Its antigen is still unknown.

The chain uses TRBV30 and TRBJ2-1; D may be TRBD1 (5 bases). The clonotype was recovered from a male patient between 2 and 15 years old who had a stem cell transplant for chronic granulomatous disease, so the T cells may come from the graft donor. This specimen was peripheral blood, taken 180 days after TCRalphabeta/CD19-depleted stem cell transplant. For the CDR3, the DNA is TGTGCCTGGAGTGAAGGGGATGAGCAGTTCTTC. Translation: CAWSEGDEQFF.